The clone carrying this TCR beta chain was found once. Its target is unknown. The length of the CDR3 is 18 residues. CDR1 SGHTA and CDR2 FQGNSA come from the germline V gene. V lost 1 base, J lost 6 bases, and 17 bases stayed unmatched. This sample was included in a study of cytomegalovirus exposure and HLA in healthy donors. Study details: Counted in an early data release were 85 million or so unique TCRs from HLA-typed donors. The study, taken as a whole, reports: The likely explanation for a cluster of highly shared sequence variants was sequencing artifact. The authors listed 150 to 200 TCR beta chains as cytomegalovirus-associated.

PCR employed 60 Vbeta and 13 Jbeta primers. Profiling relied on immunoSEQ multiplex PCR, and the TCRdb table lists in-frame clones only, not all of them. This sample yields roughly 190,000 clones, of which about four fifths are seen a single time; roughly 2.6% belongs to the top ten. The sample was PBMCs. The genes are TRBV7-2 and TRBJ2-5; TRBD1 agrees at 7 bases. This TCR derives from a woman aged 45-60 years in good health and CMV-seropositive. CDR3: CASSLVTPGQWPRKTQYF. DNA for the CDR3: TGTGCCAGCAGCTTAGTTACTCCGGGACAGTGGCCGAGGAAGACCCAGTACTTC.